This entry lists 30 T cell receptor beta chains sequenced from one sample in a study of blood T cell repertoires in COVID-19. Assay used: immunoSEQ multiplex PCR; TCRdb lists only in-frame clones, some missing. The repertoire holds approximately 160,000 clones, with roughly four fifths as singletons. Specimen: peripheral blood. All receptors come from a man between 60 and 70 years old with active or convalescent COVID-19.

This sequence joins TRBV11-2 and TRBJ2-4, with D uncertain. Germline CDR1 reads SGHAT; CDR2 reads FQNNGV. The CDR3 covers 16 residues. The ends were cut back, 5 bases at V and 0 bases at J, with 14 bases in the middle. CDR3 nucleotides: TGTGCCAGCAGCCCGAGCTTTGCGGTAGCCAAAAACATTCAGTACTTC. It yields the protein CASSPSFAVAKNIQYF.

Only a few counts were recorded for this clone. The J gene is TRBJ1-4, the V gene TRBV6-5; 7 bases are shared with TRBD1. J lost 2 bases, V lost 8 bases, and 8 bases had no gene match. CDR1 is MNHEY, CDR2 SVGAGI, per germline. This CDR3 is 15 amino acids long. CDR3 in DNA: TGTGCCAGCGCCGTGCCAGGGGGGACTAATGAAAAACTGTTTTTT. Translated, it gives CASAVPGGTNEKLFF.

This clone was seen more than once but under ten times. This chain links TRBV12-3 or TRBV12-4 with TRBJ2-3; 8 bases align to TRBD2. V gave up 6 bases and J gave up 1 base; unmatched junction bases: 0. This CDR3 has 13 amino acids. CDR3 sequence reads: CASRLAGTDTQYF. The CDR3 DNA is TGTGCCAGCAGACTAGCGGGCACAGATACGCAGTATTTT.

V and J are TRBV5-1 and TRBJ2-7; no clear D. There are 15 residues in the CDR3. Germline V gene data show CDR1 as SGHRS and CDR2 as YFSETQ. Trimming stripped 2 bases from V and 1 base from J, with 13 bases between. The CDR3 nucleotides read TGCGCCAGCAGCTTTGCTGGGCGAAGATCCTACGAGCAGTACTTC. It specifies CASSFAGRRSYEQYF.

The CDR3 sequence is CASSQGGPQHF. CDR3 nucleotides: TGTGCCAGCAGCCAAGGCGGGCCCCAGCATTTT. The chain is built from TRBV3-1 (or the pseudogene TRBV3-2) and TRBJ1-5; D not certain. The CDR3 is 11 amino acids. Germline assignment: CDR1 LGHDT and CDR2 YNNKEL (reference sequence). The V gene lost 1 base and the J gene lost 9 bases, with 4 bases spanning the gap.

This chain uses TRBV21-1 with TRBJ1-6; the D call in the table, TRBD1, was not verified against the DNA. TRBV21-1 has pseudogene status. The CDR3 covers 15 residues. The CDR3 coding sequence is TGTGCCAGCAGCAAAGACAGCTCCTATAATTCACCCCTCCACTTT. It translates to CASSKDSSYNSPLHF.

The CDR3 sequence is CASRMQGGSGYTF. Here the CDR3 DNA reads TGTGCCTCCAGGATGCAGGGTGGATCTGGCTACACCTTC. The chain recombines TRBV10-3 with TRBJ1-2; D is possibly TRBD1 (5 bases). The CDR3 has 13 amino acids. The V and J ends lost 11 bases and 7 bases respectively, with 20 bases between them. CDR1 and CDR2 from the germline V gene are ENHRY and SYGVKD.

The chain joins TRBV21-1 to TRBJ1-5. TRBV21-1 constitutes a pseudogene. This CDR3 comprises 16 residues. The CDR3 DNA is TGTGCCAGCAGCAATTGTGAGGATGCCAACAATCAGCCCCAGCATTTT. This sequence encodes CASSNCEDANNQPQHF.

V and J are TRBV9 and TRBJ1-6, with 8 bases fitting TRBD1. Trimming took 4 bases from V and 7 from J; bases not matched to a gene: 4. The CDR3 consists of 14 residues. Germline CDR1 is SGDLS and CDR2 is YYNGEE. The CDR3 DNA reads TGTGCCAGCAGCCCGCGGACAGGGAATTCACCCCTCCACTTT. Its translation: CASSPRTGNSPLHF.

The chain's CDR3 is CASRRVGTSSSQETQYF. CDR3 bases: TGTGCCAGTAGGAGGGTGGGGACTAGCTCTTCTCAAGAGACCCAGTACTTC. V is TRBV19 and J is TRBJ2-5, with 9 bases that match TRBD2. Germline CDR1 reads LNHDA; CDR2 reads SQIVND (reference sequence). Losses at the gene ends were 6 bases for V and 2 bases for J; bases not matched to a gene: 13. This CDR3 contains 17 residues.

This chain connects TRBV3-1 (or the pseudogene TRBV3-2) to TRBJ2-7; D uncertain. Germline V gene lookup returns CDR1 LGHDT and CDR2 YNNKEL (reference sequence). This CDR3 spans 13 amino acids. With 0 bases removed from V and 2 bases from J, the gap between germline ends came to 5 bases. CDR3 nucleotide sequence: TGTGCCAGCAGCCAAGATATCGCCTACGAGCAGTACTTC. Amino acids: CASSQDIAYEQYF.

CDR3 amino acids: CASTGTGIYSTNEKLFF. CDR3 in DNA: TGTGCCAGTACCGGGACAGGGATATATTCAACTAATGAAAAACTGTTTTTT. The chain recombines TRBV19 with TRBJ1-4; 9 bases map to TRBD1. The length of the CDR3 is 17 residues. Trimming at V came to 7 bases and at J to 0 bases, leaving 9 bases not matched to a gene. CDR1 LNHDA and CDR2 SQIVND come from the germline V gene (reference sequence).

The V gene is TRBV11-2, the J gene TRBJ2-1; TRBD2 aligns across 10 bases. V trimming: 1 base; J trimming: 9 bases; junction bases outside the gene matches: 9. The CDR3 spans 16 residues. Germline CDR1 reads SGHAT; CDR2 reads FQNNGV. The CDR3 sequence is CASSLVPSGSKGEQFF. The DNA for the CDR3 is TGTGCCAGCAGCTTAGTACCTAGCGGGAGTAAAGGTGAGCAGTTCTTC.

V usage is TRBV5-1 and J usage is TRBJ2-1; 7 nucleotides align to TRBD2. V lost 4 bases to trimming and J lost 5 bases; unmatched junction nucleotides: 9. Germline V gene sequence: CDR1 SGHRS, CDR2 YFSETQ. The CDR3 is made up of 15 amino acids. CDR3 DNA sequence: TGCGCCAGCAGCCCCGGTTTCGGGGGGAACAATGAGCAGTTCTTC. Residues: CASSPGFGGNNEQFF.

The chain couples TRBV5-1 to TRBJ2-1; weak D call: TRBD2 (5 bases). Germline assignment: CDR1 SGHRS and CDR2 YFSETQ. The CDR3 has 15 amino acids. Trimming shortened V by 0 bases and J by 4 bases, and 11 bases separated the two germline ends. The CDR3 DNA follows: TGCGCCAGCAGCTTGGACCCGGGGTCATACAATGAGCAGTTCTTC. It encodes CASSLDPGSYNEQFF.

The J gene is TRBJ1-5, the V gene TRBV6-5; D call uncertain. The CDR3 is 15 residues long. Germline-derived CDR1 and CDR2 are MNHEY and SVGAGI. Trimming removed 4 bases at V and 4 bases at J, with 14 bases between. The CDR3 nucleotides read TGTGCCAGCAGTTTAAATTCCGCTACTAATCAGCCCCAGCATTTT. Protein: CASSLNSATNQPQHF.

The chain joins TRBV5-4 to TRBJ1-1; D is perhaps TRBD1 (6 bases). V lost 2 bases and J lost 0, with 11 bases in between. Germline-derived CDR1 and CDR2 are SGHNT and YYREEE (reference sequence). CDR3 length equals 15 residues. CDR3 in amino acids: CASSFGTRMNTEAFF. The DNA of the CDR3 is TGTGCCAGCAGCTTCGGGACACGAATGAACACTGAAGCTTTCTTT.

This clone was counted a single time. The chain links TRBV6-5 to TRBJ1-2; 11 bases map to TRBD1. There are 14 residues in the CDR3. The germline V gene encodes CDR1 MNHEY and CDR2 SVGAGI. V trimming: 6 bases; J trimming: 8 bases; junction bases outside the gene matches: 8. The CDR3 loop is CASSRTGGAAGYTF. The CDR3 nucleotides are TGTGCCAGCAGCCGGACAGGGGGCGCCGCCGGCTACACCTTC.

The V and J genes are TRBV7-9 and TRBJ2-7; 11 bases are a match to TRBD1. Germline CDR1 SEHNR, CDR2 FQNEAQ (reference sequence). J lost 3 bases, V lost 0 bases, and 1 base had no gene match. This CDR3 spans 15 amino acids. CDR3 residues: CASSLAGTGGYEQYF. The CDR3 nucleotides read TGTGCCAGCAGCTTAGCCGGGACAGGGGGCTACGAGCAGTACTTC.

DNA of the CDR3: TGTGCCAGCAGTCGACAGGGAACTAATGAAAAACTGTTTTTT. This gives the protein CASSRQGTNEKLFF. V usage is TRBV6-6 and J usage is TRBJ1-4, with 7 positions matching TRBD1. Looked up from germline, CDR1 is MNHNY and CDR2 is SVGAGI (reference sequence). Germline trimming cut 5 bases from V and 1 base from J; bases unmatched to any gene: 1. CDR3 length: 14 amino acids.

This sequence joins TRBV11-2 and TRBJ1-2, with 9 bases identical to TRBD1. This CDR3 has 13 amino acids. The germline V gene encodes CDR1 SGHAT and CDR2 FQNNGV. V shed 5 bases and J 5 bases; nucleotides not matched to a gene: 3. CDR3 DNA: TGTGCCAGCAGCATCGGACAGGGGTATGGCTACACCTTC. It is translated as CASSIGQGYGYTF.

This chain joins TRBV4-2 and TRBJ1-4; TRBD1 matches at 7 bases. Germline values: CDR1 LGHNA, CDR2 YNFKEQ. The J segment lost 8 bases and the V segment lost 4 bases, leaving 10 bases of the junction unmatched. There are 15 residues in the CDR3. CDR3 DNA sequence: TGTGCCAGCAGCCCCGATACAGGGGAAGGGGAAAAACTGTTTTTT. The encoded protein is CASSPDTGEGEKLFF.

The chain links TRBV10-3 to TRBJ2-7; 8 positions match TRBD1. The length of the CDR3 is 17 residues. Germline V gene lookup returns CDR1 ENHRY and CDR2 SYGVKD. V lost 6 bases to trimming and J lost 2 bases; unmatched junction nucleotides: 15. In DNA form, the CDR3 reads TGTGCCATCAGAGGACAGGGCGAGGGTTTTGCCCCCTACGAGCAGTACTTC. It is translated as CAIRGQGEGFAPYEQYF.

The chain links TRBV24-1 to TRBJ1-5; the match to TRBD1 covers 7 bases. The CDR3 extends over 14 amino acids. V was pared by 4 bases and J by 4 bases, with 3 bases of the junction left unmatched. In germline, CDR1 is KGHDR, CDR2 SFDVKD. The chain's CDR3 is CATSEGTANQPQHF. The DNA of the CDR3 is TGTGCCACCAGTGAGGGGACAGCTAATCAGCCCCAGCATTTT.

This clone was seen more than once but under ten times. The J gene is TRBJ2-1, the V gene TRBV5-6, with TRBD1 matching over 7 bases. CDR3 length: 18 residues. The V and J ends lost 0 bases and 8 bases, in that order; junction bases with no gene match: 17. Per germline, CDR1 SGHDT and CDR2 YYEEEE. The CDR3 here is CASSLGSRGLRRRHEQFF. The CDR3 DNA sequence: TGTGCCAGCAGCTTGGGGAGTAGGGGGCTCCGGAGGAGGCATGAGCAGTTCTTC.

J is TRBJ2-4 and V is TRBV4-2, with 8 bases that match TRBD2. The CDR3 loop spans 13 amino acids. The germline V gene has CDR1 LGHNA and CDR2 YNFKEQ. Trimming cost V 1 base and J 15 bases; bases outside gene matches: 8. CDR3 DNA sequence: TGTGCCAGCAGCCAAGTGCACACGGGGGGGCGGTACTTC. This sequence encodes CASSQVHTGGRYF.

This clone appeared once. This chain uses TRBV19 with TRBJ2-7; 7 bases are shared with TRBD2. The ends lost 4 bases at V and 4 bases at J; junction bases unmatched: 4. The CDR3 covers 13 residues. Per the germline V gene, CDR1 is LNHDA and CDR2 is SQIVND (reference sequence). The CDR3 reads CASSTPGGYEQYF. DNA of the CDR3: TGTGCCAGTAGTACCCCCGGGGGGTACGAGCAGTACTTC. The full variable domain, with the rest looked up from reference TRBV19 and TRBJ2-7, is DGGITQSPKYLFRKEGQNVTLSCEQNLNHDAMYWYRQDPGQGLRLIYYSQIVNDFQKGDIAEGYSVSREKKESFPLTVTSAQKNPTAFYLCASSTPGGYEQYFGPGTRLTVT.

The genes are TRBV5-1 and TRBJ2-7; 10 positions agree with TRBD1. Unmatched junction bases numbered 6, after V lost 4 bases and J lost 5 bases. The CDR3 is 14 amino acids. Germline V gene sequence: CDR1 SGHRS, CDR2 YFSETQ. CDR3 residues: CASSLRQGANEQYF. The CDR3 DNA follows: TGCGCCAGCAGCCTCAGACAGGGGGCAAACGAGCAGTACTTC.

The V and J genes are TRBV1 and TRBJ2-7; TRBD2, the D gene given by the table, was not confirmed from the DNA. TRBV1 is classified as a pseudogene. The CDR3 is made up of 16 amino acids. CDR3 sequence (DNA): TGCACCAGCAGCCACGTAGCGGGAGGGGAGCCCTACGAGCAGTACTTC. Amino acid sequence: CTSSHVAGGEPYEQYF.

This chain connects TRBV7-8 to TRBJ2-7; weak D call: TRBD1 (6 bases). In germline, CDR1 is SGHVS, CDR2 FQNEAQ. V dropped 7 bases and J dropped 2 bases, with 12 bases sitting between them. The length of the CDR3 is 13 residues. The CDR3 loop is CASTRGQPYEQYF. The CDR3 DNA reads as TGTGCCAGCACCCGAGGACAGCCCTACGAGCAGTACTTC.